The clone carrying this T cell receptor beta chain was counted many times. The CDR3 regions of TCR beta were amplified from RNA transcripts. TCR CDR3 regions were first amplified by RT-PCR with HTBI primers. TCRdb reprocessed the multiplex PCR reads with MiXCR, giving one entry per CDR3 protein. This sample yields more than 550,000 distinct CDR3 sequences, of which roughly a sixth are seen a single time; 16% belongs to the top ten. V lost 0 bases, J lost 7 bases, and 9 bases lay in between. The germline CDR1 and CDR2 sequences are MNHNS and SASEGT. CDR3 length: 14 residues. This sample was taken from a study of T cells in Graves' hyperthyroidism and ophthalmopathy.

Material: blood. The receptor was isolated from a woman between 50 and 59 years old with Graves' hyperthyroidism that later progressed to Graves' ophthalmopathy. This rearrangement joins TRBV6-1 to TRBJ2-2; no clear D gene. CDR3 DNA sequence: TGTGCCAGCAGTGAAGCCGTCGGATACGGGGAGCTGTTTTTT. This translates into CASSEAVGYGELFF.